The clone carrying this T cell receptor (beta chain) showed up just a few times. Library preparation (for TCRbeta) was performed with unique molecular identifiers. TCRdb fed the PCR reads into MiXCR, producing one record per CDR3 protein. The sample lists some 240,000 distinct CDR3 sequences; around 9.7% were seen once. This entry is derived from a study of T-cell reconstitution after alpha-beta-depleted transplantation in children. This TCR was recovered from a human donor who donated a stem cell graft to a child with SCID. The sequences come from PBMCs from the stem cell graft donor, collected from the stem cell graft.

Here the CDR3 DNA reads TGTGCCAGCAGTGCCGGGGCAGCCTCGGGGACCCAGTACTTC. Protein product: CASSAGAASGTQYF. V usage is TRBV12-3 or TRBV12-4 and J usage is TRBJ2-5; D might be TRBD1 or TRBD2, each matching 5 bases. The CDR3 contains 14 residues. V lost 5 bases and J 7 bases, leaving 17 bases between the germline ends.